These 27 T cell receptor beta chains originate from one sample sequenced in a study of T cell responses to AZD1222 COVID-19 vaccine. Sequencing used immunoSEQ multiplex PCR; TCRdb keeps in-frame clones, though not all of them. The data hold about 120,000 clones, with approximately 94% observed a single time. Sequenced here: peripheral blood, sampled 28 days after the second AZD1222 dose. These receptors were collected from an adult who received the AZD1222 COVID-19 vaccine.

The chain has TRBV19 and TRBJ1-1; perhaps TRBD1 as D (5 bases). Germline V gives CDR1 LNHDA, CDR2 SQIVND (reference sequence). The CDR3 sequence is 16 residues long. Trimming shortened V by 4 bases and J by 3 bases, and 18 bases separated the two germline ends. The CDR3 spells CASSRGSVGRYTEAFF. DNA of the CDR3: TGTGCCAGTAGTAGGGGGTCCGTGGGGAGATACACTGAAGCTTTCTTT.

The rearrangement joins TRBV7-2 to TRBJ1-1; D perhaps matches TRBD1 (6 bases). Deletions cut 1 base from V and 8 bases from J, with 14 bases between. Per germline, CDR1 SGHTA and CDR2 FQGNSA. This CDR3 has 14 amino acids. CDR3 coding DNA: TGTGCCAGCAGCTTAGTATGGGGGCCCGACGAAGCTTTCTTT. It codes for CASSLVWGPDEAFF.

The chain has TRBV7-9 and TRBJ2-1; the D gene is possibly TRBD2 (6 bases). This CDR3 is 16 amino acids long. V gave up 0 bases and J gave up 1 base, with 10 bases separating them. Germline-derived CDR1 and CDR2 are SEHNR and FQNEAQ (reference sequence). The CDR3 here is CASSLAPGVSYNEQFF. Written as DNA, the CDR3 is TGTGCCAGCAGCTTAGCTCCGGGAGTGTCCTACAATGAGCAGTTCTTC.

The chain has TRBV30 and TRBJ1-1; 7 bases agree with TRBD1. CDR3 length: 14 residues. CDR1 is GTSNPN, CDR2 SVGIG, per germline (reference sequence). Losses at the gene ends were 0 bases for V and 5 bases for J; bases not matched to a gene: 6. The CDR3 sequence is CAWSVLRGGTEAFF. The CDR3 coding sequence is TGTGCCTGGAGTGTACTCAGGGGGGGTACTGAAGCTTTCTTT.

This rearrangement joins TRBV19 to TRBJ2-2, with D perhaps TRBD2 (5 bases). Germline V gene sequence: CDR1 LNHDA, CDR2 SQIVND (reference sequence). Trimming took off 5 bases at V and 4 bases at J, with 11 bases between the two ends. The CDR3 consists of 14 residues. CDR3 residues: CASSEGQFTGELFF. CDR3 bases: TGTGCCAGTAGTGAGGGCCAGTTCACCGGGGAGCTGTTTTTT.

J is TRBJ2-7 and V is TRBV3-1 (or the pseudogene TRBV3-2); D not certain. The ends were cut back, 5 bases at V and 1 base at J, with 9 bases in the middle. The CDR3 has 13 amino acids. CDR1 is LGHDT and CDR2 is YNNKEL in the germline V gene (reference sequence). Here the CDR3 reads CASSSSPSYEQYF. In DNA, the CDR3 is TGTGCCAGCAGCAGCAGCCCTTCCTACGAGCAGTACTTC.

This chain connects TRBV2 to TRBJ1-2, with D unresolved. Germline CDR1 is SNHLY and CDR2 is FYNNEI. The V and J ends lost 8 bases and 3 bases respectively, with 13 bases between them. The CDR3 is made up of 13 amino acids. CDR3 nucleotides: TGTGCCAGCCGGACCCTGGGTGACTATGGCTACACCTTC. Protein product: CASRTLGDYGYTF.

The CDR3 region is CASSLGSDQPYEQYF. DNA of the CDR3: TGTGCCAGCAGCTTAGGGTCGGACCAACCCTACGAGCAGTACTTC. The chain carries TRBV7-3 and TRBJ2-7; unclear D gene. The V gene's germline CDR1 is SGHTA and CDR2 FQGTGA. The CDR3 spans 15 residues. Trimming took 2 bases from V and 2 from J, leaving 13 bases between them. Combining the CDR3 with reference TRBV7-3 and TRBJ2-7 gives the whole variable domain GAGVSQTPSNKVTEKGKYVELRCDPISGHTALYWYRQSLGQGPEFLIYFQGTGAADDSGLPNDRFFAVRPEGSVSTLKIQRTERGDSAVYLCASSLGSDQPYEQYFGPGTRLTVT.

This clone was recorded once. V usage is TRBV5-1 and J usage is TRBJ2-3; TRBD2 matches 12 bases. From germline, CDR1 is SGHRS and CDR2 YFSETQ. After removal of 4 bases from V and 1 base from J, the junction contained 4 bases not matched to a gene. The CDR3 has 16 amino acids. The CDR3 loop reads CASSPRTSGGTDTQYF. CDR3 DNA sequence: TGCGCCAGCAGCCCACGGACTAGCGGGGGCACAGATACGCAGTATTTT.

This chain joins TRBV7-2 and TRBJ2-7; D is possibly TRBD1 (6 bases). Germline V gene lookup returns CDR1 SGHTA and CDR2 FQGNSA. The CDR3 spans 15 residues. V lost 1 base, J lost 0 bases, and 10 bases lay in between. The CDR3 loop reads CASSLDTGFSYEQYF. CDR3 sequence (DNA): TGTGCCAGCAGCTTAGACACAGGGTTCTCCTACGAGCAGTACTTC.

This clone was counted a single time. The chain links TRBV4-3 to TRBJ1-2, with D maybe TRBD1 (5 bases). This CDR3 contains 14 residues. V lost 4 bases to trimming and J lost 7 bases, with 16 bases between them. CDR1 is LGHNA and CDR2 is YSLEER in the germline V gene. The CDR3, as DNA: TGCGCCAGCAGCCCCTTAATGGGGGGGTCTGGCTACACCTTC. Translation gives CASSPLMGGSGYTF.

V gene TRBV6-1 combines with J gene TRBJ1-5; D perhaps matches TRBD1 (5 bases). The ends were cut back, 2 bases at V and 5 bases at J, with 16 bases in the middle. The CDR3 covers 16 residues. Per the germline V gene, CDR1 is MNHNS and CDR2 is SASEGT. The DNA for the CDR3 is TGTGCCAGCAGTGAACGAGGGAGGGGTGGGGATCAGCCCCAGCATTTT. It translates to CASSERGRGGDQPQHF.

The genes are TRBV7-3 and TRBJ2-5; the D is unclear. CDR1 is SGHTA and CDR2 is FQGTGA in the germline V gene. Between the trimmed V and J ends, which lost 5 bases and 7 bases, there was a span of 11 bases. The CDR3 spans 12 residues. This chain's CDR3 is CASSKPGGTQYF. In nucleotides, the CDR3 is TGTGCCAGCAGCAAGCCGGGTGGGACCCAGTACTTC. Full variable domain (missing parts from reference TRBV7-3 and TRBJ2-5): GAGVSQTPSNKVTEKGKYVELRCDPISGHTALYWYRQSLGQGPEFLIYFQGTGAADDSGLPNDRFFAVRPEGSVSTLKIQRTERGDSAVYLCASSKPGGTQYFGPGTRLLVL.

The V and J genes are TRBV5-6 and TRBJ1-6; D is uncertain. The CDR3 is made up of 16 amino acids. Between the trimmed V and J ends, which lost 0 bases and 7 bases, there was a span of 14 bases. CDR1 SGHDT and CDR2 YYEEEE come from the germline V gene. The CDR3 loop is CASSLGMAGQNSPLHF. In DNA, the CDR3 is TGTGCCAGCAGCTTGGGGATGGCGGGTCAAAATTCACCCCTCCACTTT.

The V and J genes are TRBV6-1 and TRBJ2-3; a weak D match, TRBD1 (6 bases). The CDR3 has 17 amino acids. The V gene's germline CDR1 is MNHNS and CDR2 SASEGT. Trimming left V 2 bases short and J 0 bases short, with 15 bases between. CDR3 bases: TGTGCCAGCAGTGAAATTTCGACAGGAACTAGCACAGATACGCAGTATTTT. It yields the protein CASSEISTGTSTDTQYF.

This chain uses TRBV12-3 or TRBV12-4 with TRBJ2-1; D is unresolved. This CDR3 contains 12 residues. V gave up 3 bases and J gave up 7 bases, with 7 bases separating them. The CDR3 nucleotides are TGTGCCAGCAGTTTGCCTCGGAATGAGCAGTTCTTC. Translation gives CASSLPRNEQFF.

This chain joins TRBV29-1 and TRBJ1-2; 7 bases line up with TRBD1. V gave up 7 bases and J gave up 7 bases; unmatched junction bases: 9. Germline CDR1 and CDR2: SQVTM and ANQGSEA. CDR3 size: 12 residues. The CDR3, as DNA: TGCAGCGCCGAACAGGGGTCGGGTGGCTACACCTTC. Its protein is CSAEQGSGGYTF.

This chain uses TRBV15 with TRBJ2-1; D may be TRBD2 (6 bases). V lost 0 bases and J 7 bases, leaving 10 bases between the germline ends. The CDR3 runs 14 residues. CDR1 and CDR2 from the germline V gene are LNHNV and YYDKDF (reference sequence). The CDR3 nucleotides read TGTGCCACCAGCAGAGAATATGGGACTAATGAGCAGTTCTTC. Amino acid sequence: CATSREYGTNEQFF. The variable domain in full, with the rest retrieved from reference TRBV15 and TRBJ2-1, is DAMVIQNPRYQVTQFGKPVTLSCSQTLNHNVMYWYQQKSSQAPKLLFHYYDKDFNNEADTPDNFQSRRPNTSFCFLDIRSPGLGDTAMYLCATSREYGTNEQFFGPGTRLTVL.

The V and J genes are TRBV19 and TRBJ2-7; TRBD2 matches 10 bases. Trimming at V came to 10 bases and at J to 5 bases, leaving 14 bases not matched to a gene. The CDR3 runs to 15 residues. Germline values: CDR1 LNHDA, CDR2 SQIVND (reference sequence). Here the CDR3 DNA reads TGTGCCAACACGGGGGGACCTAGCGGGAGCAACGAGCAGTACTTC. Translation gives CANTGGPSGSNEQYF.

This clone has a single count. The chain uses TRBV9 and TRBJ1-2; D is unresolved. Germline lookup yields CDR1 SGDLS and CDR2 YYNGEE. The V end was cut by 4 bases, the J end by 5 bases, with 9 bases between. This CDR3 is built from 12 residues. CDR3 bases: TGTGCCAGCAGCCCCCCACCATATGGCTACACCTTC. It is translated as CASSPPPYGYTF.

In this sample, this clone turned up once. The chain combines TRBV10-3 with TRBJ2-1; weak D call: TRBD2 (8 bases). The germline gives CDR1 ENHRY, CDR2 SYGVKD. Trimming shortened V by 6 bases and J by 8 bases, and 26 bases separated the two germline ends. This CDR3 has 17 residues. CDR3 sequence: CAISLQGREGAGDEQFF. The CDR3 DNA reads TGTGCCATCAGCCTCCAGGGTCGGGAGGGGGCTGGCGATGAGCAGTTCTTC.

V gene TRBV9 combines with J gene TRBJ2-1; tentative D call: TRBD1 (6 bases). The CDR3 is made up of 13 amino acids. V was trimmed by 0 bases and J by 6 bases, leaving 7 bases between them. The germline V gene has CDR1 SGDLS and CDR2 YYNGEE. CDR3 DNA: TGTGCCAGCAGCGTAGTGGGGGCCAATGAGCAGTTCTTC. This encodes CASSVVGANEQFF.

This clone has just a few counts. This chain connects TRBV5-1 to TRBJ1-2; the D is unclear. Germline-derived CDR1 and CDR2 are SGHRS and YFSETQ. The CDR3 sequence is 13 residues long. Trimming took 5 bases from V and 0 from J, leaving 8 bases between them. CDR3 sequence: CASRQTTNYGYTF. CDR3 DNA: TGCGCCAGCAGGCAGACAACTAACTATGGCTACACCTTC.

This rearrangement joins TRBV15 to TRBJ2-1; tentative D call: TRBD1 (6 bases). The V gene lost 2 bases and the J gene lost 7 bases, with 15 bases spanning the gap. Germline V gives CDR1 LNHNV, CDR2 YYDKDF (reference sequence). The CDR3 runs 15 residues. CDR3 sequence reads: CATSRPSFQGNEQFF. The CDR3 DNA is TGTGCCACCAGCAGACCATCCTTTCAGGGGAATGAGCAGTTCTTC.

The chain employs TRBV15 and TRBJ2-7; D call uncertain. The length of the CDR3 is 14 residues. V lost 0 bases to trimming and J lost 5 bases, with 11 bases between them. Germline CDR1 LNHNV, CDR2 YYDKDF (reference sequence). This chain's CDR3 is CATSRDRQPDEQYF. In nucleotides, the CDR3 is TGTGCCACCAGCAGAGACCGGCAGCCCGACGAGCAGTACTTC. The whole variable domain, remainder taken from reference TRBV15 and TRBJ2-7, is DAMVIQNPRYQVTQFGKPVTLSCSQTLNHNVMYWYQQKSSQAPKLLFHYYDKDFNNEADTPDNFQSRRPNTSFCFLDIRSPGLGDTAMYLCATSRDRQPDEQYFGPGTRLTVT.

CDR3 DNA sequence: TGTGCCAGCAGTTACTACGAGACCCAGTACTTC. Its translation: CASSYYETQYF. V gene TRBV6-5 combines with J gene TRBJ2-5; D remains ambiguous. From germline, CDR1 is MNHEY and CDR2 SVGAGI. This CDR3 is built from 11 residues. Trimming cost V 1 base and J 5 bases, with 2 bases left between them.

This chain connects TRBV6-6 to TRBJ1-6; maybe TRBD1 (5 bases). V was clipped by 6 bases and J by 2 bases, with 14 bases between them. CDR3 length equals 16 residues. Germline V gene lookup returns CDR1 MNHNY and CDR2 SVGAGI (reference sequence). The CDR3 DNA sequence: TGTGCCAGCAGAGAGGAGGAGGGGACCTATAATTCACCCCTCCACTTT. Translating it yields CASREEEGTYNSPLHF.